Each of the 24 T cell receptor beta chains below was sequenced from the same sample in a study of Graves' ophthalmopathy and Graves' hyperthyroidism. RNA transcripts provided the template for amplifying TCR beta CDR3 regions. First-round RT-PCR used HTBI primers; second-round multiplex PCR followed. MiXCR, applied by TCRdb to the multiplex PCR reads, yields one record per CDR3 protein. This repertoire shows about 700,000 distinct CDR3 sequences, roughly 39% found once; its top ten account for more than 2.5%. Sequencing used peripheral blood. The origin of the receptors is an adult man with Graves' ophthalmopathy.

In its sample, this clonotype was seen a few times. The V gene is TRBV4-1, the J gene TRBJ1-1; D remains unclear. Deletions cut 0 bases from V and 0 bases from J, with 11 bases between. In germline, CDR1 is MGHRA, CDR2 YSYEKL. This CDR3 spans 16 amino acids. Written as DNA, the CDR3 is TGCGCCAGCAGCCAAGATCTTGTACAAGTGAACACTGAAGCTTTCTTT. Amino acids: CASSQDLVQVNTEAFF.

This chain connects TRBV7-2 to TRBJ2-2, with 7 bases matching TRBD2. Germline-derived CDR1 and CDR2 are SGHTA and FQGNSA. V shed 0 bases, J shed 8 bases, and the junction held 3 bases outside the gene matches. This CDR3 spans 14 amino acids. The CDR3 DNA is TGTGCCAGCAGCTTAGCGGGAGGGCTTGGGGAGCTGTTTTTT. Translating gives CASSLAGGLGELFF.

This clonotype was seen a handful of times. V usage is TRBV5-5 and J usage is TRBJ2-2; D possibly corresponds to TRBD2 (6 bases). Deletions cut 4 bases from V and 7 bases from J, with 14 bases between. The CDR3 totals 14 residues. Looked up from germline, CDR1 is SGHKS and CDR2 is YYEKEE (reference sequence). This CDR3 reads CASSQVAGIGELFF. CDR3 coding DNA: TGTGCCAGCAGCCAAGTCGCGGGGATCGGGGAGCTGTTTTTT.

The chain couples TRBV4-3 to TRBJ2-7; D unresolved. V lost 0 bases, J lost 4 bases, and 16 bases lay in between. Looked up from germline, CDR1 is LGHNA and CDR2 is YSLEER. The CDR3 totals 16 residues. The CDR3 loop reads CASSQEDRGEFYEQYF. Written as DNA, the CDR3 is TGCGCCAGCAGCCAAGAAGATCGAGGAGAATTTTACGAGCAGTACTTC.

CDR3 region: CATGAGDMNTEAFF. CDR3 in DNA: TGTGCCACGGGAGCAGGGGACATGAACACTGAAGCTTTCTTT. V and J are TRBV10-3 and TRBJ1-1; tentatively, D is TRBD1 (6 bases). This CDR3 contains 14 residues. Germline lookup yields CDR1 ENHRY and CDR2 SYGVKD. The V gene lost 10 bases and the J gene lost 0 bases, with 15 bases spanning the gap.

V usage is TRBV7-8 and J usage is TRBJ1-2; 12 bases match TRBD1. The CDR3 is 17 amino acids. Germline CDR1 and CDR2: SGHVS and FQNEAQ. With 4 bases clipped from V and 3 bases from J, the junction kept 9 bases outside the gene matches. The CDR3 reads CASSSSPGQGADYGYTF. CDR3 nucleotide sequence: TGTGCCAGCAGCTCATCCCCGGGACAGGGGGCAGACTATGGCTACACCTTC.

The chain employs TRBV9 and TRBJ1-1; the match to TRBD1 covers 7 bases. Germline V gene lookup returns CDR1 SGDLS and CDR2 YYNGEE. Trimming took 4 bases from V and 1 from J; bases not matched to a gene: 16. CDR3 length: 18 amino acids. CDR3 in DNA: TGTGCCAGCAGCCAAGATACGCGGACAGGAAAAGGGAACACTGAAGCTTTCTTT. As protein: CASSQDTRTGKGNTEAFF.

There are many counts of this clonotype. The chain uses TRBV7-9 and TRBJ1-2, with D perhaps TRBD1 (6 bases). The CDR3 is 15 amino acids. In germline, CDR1 is SEHNR, CDR2 FQNEAQ (reference sequence). The V and J ends lost 5 bases and 3 bases respectively, with 16 bases between them. As DNA, the CDR3 is TGTGCCAGCAGCCTGACGGGGGCACCGCACTATGGCTACACCTTC. Translating it yields CASSLTGAPHYGYTF.

Many counts were recorded for this clonotype. The rearrangement uses TRBV7-8 and TRBJ1-2; D remains unclear. V lost 4 bases, J lost 4 bases, and 10 bases lay in between. CDR3 size: 13 residues. Looked up from germline, CDR1 is SGHVS and CDR2 is FQNEAQ. CDR3 region: CASSSGISYGYTF. Here the CDR3 DNA reads TGTGCCAGCAGCTCCGGAATTTCCTATGGCTACACCTTC. Combining the CDR3 with reference TRBV7-8 and TRBJ1-2 gives the whole variable domain GAGVSQSPRYKVAKRGQDVALRCDPISGHVSLFWYQQALGQGPEFLTYFQNEAQLDKSGLPSDRFFAERPEGSVSTLKIQRTQQEDSAVYLCASSSGISYGYTFGSGTRLTVV.

This clonotype appeared many times. V usage is TRBV4-2 and J usage is TRBJ1-1, with D unresolved. Trimming took off 1 base at V and 5 bases at J, with 11 bases between the two ends. Per the germline V gene, CDR1 is LGHNA and CDR2 is YNFKEQ. The CDR3 extends over 14 amino acids. CDR3 nucleotide sequence: TGTGCCAGCAGCCAAGTTGGCGCAGGAACTGAAGCTTTCTTT. Its translation is CASSQVGAGTEAFF.

This clonotype was seen at least ten times. J is TRBJ2-5 and V is TRBV29-1, with D tentatively TRBD1 or TRBD2 (6 bases each). The CDR3 consists of 13 residues. Germline V gene data show CDR1 as SQVTM and CDR2 as ANQGSEA. Trimming removed 6 bases from V and 4 bases from J, with 15 bases in between. The CDR3 region has the DNA TGCAGCGTGGGGGCAGGGGACTCAGAGACCCAGTACTTC. This encodes CSVGAGDSETQYF.

Worth noting for this clonotype: An end of the junction differs from the germline gene, which may be a read error. The genes are TRBV29-1 and TRBJ1-2; D unresolved. Germline-derived CDR1 and CDR2 are SQVTM and ANQGSEA. The CDR3 length is 13 residues. The CDR3 spells CSVEEGKANGYTF. For the CDR3, the DNA is TGCAGCGTAGAAGAGGGCAAGGCCAATGGCTACACCTTC.

Points on this clonotype: A much larger clone differs by one base, so this may be a read error. The chain carries TRBV9 and TRBJ2-7; no reliable D call. CDR1 and CDR2 from the germline V gene are SGDLS and YYNGEE. The CDR3 loop spans 15 amino acids. The CDR3, as DNA: TGTGCCAGCAGCGTAGGGGTGGTTAACTCCTACGAGCAGGACTTC. It encodes CASSVGVVNSYEQDF.

The chain recombines TRBV9 with TRBJ2-3, with a weak D call TRBD2 (7 bases). The V end was cut by 0 bases, the J end by 4 bases, with 18 bases between. The CDR3 contains 17 residues. CDR1 and CDR2 from the germline V gene are SGDLS and YYNGEE. In DNA, the CDR3 is TGTGCCAGCAGCGTAGGGGGGGGCCCAAGGGCGGCAGATACGCAGTATTTT. Translating it yields CASSVGGGPRAADTQYF.

For this clonotype: A much larger clone sits a single nucleotide away, making a read error possible. The chain links TRBV10-3 to TRBJ1-1; D is undetermined. The CDR3 consists of 15 residues. Germline CDR1 reads ENHRY; CDR2 reads SYGVKD. CDR3 sequence (DNA): TGTACCATCAGTGAGTCGTGGGGAGAGAACACTGAAGCTTTCTTT. Encoded protein: CTISESWGENTEAFF.

In its sample, this clonotype was seen many times. The chain employs TRBV7-9 and TRBJ2-7; D not resolved. V gave up 5 bases and J gave up 0 bases, with 8 bases separating them. CDR3 length equals 13 residues. CDR1 and CDR2 (germline): SEHNR, FQNEAQ (reference sequence). Here the CDR3 reads CASSIGPSYEQYF. CDR3 nucleotides: TGTGCCAGCAGCATCGGACCCTCCTACGAGCAGTACTTC. Full variable domain (missing parts from reference TRBV7-9 and TRBJ2-7): DTGVSQNPRHKITKRGQNVTFRCDPISEHNRLYWYRQTLGQGPEFLTYFQNEAQLEKSRLLSDRFSAERPKGSFSTLEIQRTEQGDSAMYLCASSIGPSYEQYFGPGTRLTVT.

This clonotype came up many times. The rearrangement uses TRBV12-3 or TRBV12-4 and TRBJ1-1; 7 bases match TRBD1. The CDR3 totals 13 residues. The J segment lost 8 bases and the V segment lost 5 bases, leaving 8 bases of the junction unmatched. The CDR3 coding sequence is TGTGCCAGCAGTCCCCAGGGGGGGCTCGAAGCTTTCTTT. Translating it yields CASSPQGGLEAFF.

This clonotype was seen more than once but under ten times. The chain combines TRBV7-8 with TRBJ1-4, with D unclear. The CDR3 extends over 16 amino acids. Germline V gives CDR1 SGHVS, CDR2 FQNEAQ. V was cut by 5 bases and J by 0 bases, with 13 bases left in between. As DNA, the CDR3 is TGTGCCAGCAGCCTCGGCGTACTTGCAACTAATGAAAAACTGTTTTTT. Residues: CASSLGVLATNEKLFF.

The V and J genes are TRBV30 and TRBJ2-7; D remains ambiguous. The V gene lost 0 bases and the J gene lost 0 bases, with 6 bases spanning the gap. Germline V lookup: CDR1 GTSNPN, CDR2 SVGIG (reference sequence). This CDR3 is 13 amino acids long. CDR3 protein: CAWSVLGSYEQYF. DNA for the CDR3: TGTGCCTGGAGTGTACTCGGCTCCTACGAGCAGTACTTC.

This clonotype was observed a few times. The genes are TRBV12-3 or TRBV12-4 and TRBJ1-1; possibly TRBD1 for D (6 bases). V shed 6 bases and J shed 4 bases, with 15 bases lying between them. CDR3 length equals 14 residues. CDR3 sequence reads: CASSEGGASTEAFF. The CDR3 DNA reads as TGTGCCAGCAGCGAGGGGGGCGCAAGCACTGAAGCTTTCTTT.

This clonotype was observed at least ten times. The CDR3 DNA reads TGTGCCAGCAGACCGGCGGGGCACCAAGAGACCCAGTACTTC. Protein sequence: CASRPAGHQETQYF. This chain uses TRBV12-3 or TRBV12-4 with TRBJ2-5, with D maybe TRBD2 (6 bases). The V gene lost 6 bases and the J gene lost 0 bases, with 11 bases spanning the gap. The CDR3 totals 14 residues.

The sample holds many counts of this clonotype. This sequence joins TRBV7-9 and TRBJ1-1; D might be TRBD1 (5 bases). Per germline, CDR1 SEHNR and CDR2 FQNEAQ (reference sequence). The CDR3 extends over 14 amino acids. V lost 3 bases and J 1 base, leaving 9 bases between the germline ends. The CDR3: CASSFGHPNTEAFF. DNA of the CDR3: TGTGCCAGCAGCTTCGGACACCCGAACACTGAAGCTTTCTTT.

V gene TRBV5-1 combines with J gene TRBJ2-3; D unresolved. The CDR3 is 13 amino acids. The germline gives CDR1 SGHRS, CDR2 YFSETQ. The ends were cut back, 4 bases at V and 3 bases at J, with 9 bases in the middle. CDR3 sequence reads: CASSPQATDTQYF. CDR3 bases: TGCGCCAGCAGCCCTCAAGCAACAGATACGCAGTATTTT.

The sample holds many counts of this clonotype. The chain recombines TRBV7-6 with TRBJ2-2; D is ambiguous. Trimming removed 2 bases from V and 0 bases from J, with 7 bases in between. Per the germline V gene, CDR1 is SGHVS and CDR2 is FNYEAQ. This CDR3 is 15 amino acids long. The CDR3 here is CASSLMVANTGELFF. The CDR3, as DNA: TGTGCCAGCAGCTTAATGGTCGCGAACACCGGGGAGCTGTTTTTT.